The 4 T cell receptor beta chains below come from one sample, sequenced in a study of beta chain features in type 1 diabetes (dated by TCRdb to the late 2010s). Paper-wide results and their limitations: In all four CD4+ subsets, TCRB CDR3 length was moderately but significantly shorter in type 1 diabetes patients.

These receptors have no known antigen. Libraries were built with the immunoSEQ multiplex PCR assay. The entire isolated RNA was reverse transcribed using the High Capacity cDNA Reverse Transcription Kit, and thus expressed TCRB transcripts were sequenced. Drawn from immuneACCESS, this table holds only the in-frame rearrangements with V and J called that TCRdb kept. Clones are partly lost; checked studies trace under half to an unresolved V gene and leave the rest unexplained. This sample holds 600,000 or so clones; around 12% were observed only once. The top ten clones comprise more than 0.1% of the sample. The sample consisted of naive CD4+ T cells from blood. Read against the paper, the sample's cell subset or site label means: true naive CD4+ T cells. Source of these receptors: a man aged 30-40 years with type 1 diabetes.

The chain uses TRBV7-9 and TRBJ1-1; no clear D. This CDR3 comprises 12 residues. V gave up 5 bases and J gave up 7 bases, with 11 bases separating them. Germline V gene data show CDR1 as SEHNR and CDR2 as FQNEAQ (reference sequence). The CDR3 reads CASSTGRFEAFF. The CDR3 bases are TGTGCCAGCAGCACCGGACGGTTTGAAGCTTTCTTT.

The CDR3 sequence: CASSHGANSYNSPLHF. The CDR3 bases are TGTGCCAGCAGCCACGGGGCAAACTCCTATAATTCACCCCTCCACTTT. The chain employs TRBV5-6 and TRBJ1-6, with D possibly TRBD1 on 5 matching bases. V lost 4 bases and J lost 0, with 11 bases in between. This CDR3 comprises 16 residues. The germline V gene encodes CDR1 SGHDT and CDR2 YYEEEE. The full variable domain, with the rest looked up from reference TRBV5-6 and TRBJ1-6, is DAGVTQSPTHLIKTRGQQVTLRCSPKSGHDTVSWYQQALGQGPQFIFQYYEEEERQRGNFPDRFSGHQFPNYSSELNVNALLLGDSALYLCASSHGANSYNSPLHFGNGTRLTVT.

This clone occurred a few times. The gene calls are TRBV7-8 and TRBJ2-7, with 14 bases fitting TRBD2. CDR3 length: 16 residues. The germline CDR1 and CDR2 sequences are SGHVS and FQNEAQ. The V segment lost 5 bases and the J segment 2 bases; nucleotides outside the gene matches: 5. CDR3 DNA sequence: TGTGCCAGCAGCCTAGGGACTAGCGGGGGAACCTACGAGCAGTACTTC. Amino acid sequence: CASSLGTSGGTYEQYF.

For the CDR3, the DNA is TGTGCCAGCAGTGACTCGGGCGCTGGGAGGCCAGATACGCAGTATTTT. As protein: CASSDSGAGRPDTQYF. The V call is TRBV6-4, the J call TRBJ2-3; D may be TRBD2 (6 bases). Deletions cut 0 bases from V and 4 bases from J, with 14 bases between. Germline CDR1 and CDR2: MRHNA and SNTAGT. The CDR3 runs to 16 residues.